One sample yielded the 8 T cell receptor beta chains listed below, sequenced in a study of identifying expanded T cells in peripheral blood. Profiling relied on immunoSEQ multiplex PCR, and the TCRdb table lists in-frame clones only, not all of them. The sample holds 90,000 to 95,000 clones, roughly 88% seen once. Sequenced sample: blood. Every receptor here comes from a person between 18 and 75 years old in good health.

This clone was observed a few times. This chain joins TRBV19 and TRBJ1-1; D is possibly TRBD1 (5 bases). With 4 bases removed from V and 8 bases from J, the gap between germline ends came to 11 bases. The CDR3 is 12 residues long. Germline loops: CDR1 LNHDA, CDR2 SQIVND (reference sequence). CDR3 in DNA: TGTGCCAGTAGTACCGGGAGACAGGAAGCTTTCTTT. It encodes CASSTGRQEAFF. Full variable domain (remainder filled in from reference TRBV19 and TRBJ1-1): DGGITQSPKYLFRKEGQNVTLSCEQNLNHDAMYWYRQDPGQGLRLIYYSQIVNDFQKGDIAEGYSVSREKKESFPLTVTSAQKNPTAFYLCASSTGRQEAFFGQGTRLTVV.

V and J are TRBV6-5 and TRBJ1-1, with 9 nucleotides matching TRBD1. The CDR3 consists of 14 residues. Germline V gene lookup returns CDR1 MNHEY and CDR2 SVGAGI. Unmatched junction bases numbered 6, after V lost 6 bases and J lost 4 bases. This CDR3 reads CASRVRGQGTEAFF. The CDR3 DNA reads as TGTGCCAGCAGGGTTCGGGGACAGGGCACTGAAGCTTTCTTT.

J is TRBJ1-5 and V is TRBV4-3, with D unclear. CDR1 and CDR2 (germline): LGHNA, YSLEER. V lost 0 bases and J lost 6, with 15 bases in between. The CDR3 contains 16 residues. The CDR3 sequence is CASSQDYIGGSQPQHF. CDR3 coding DNA: TGCGCCAGCAGCCAAGATTACATAGGCGGAAGTCAGCCCCAGCATTTT.

The J gene is TRBJ1-3, the V gene TRBV15; no reliable D call. V lost 1 base and J 4 bases, leaving 14 bases between the germline ends. CDR3 length equals 16 residues. Per the germline V gene, CDR1 is LNHNV and CDR2 is YYDKDF (reference sequence). This CDR3 is CATSRGRARTGNTIYF. Here the CDR3 DNA reads TGTGCCACCAGCAGAGGAAGGGCCCGAACCGGAAACACCATATATTTT. Combining the CDR3 with reference TRBV15 and TRBJ1-3 gives the whole variable domain DAMVIQNPRYQVTQFGKPVTLSCSQTLNHNVMYWYQQKSSQAPKLLFHYYDKDFNNEADTPDNFQSRRPNTSFCFLDIRSPGLGDTAMYLCATSRGRARTGNTIYFGEGSWLTVV.

This chain uses TRBV7-3 with TRBJ2-3; D unclear. V was shortened by 1 base and J by 2 bases, with 4 bases between the two germline ends. From germline, CDR1 is SGHTA and CDR2 FQGTGA. The CDR3 consists of 13 residues. The CDR3 here is CASSLSATDTQYF. The CDR3 coding sequence is TGTGCCAGCAGCTTAAGTGCCACAGATACGCAGTATTTT.

This chain joins TRBV13 and TRBJ2-1; D unclear. V lost 5 bases and J 0 bases, leaving 11 bases between the germline ends. The CDR3 loop spans 15 amino acids. Germline CDR1 reads PRHDT; CDR2 reads FYEKMQ (reference sequence). Written as DNA, the CDR3 is TGTGCCAGCAGCGAAAGAGTTTCCTCCTACAATGAGCAGTTCTTC. Translating gives CASSERVSSYNEQFF.

This clone was counted a single time. CDR3 sequence (DNA): TGTGCCAGCAGTCAGGGAACCGGGAATCAGCCCCAGCATTTT. Protein product: CASSQGTGNQPQHF. V gene TRBV6-1 combines with J gene TRBJ1-5; perhaps TRBD1 as D (5 bases). The CDR3 extends over 14 amino acids. Germline V gene sequence: CDR1 MNHNS, CDR2 SASEGT. Trimming stripped 5 bases from V and 4 bases from J, with 12 bases between.

The table lists this clone with a few counts. The genes are TRBV5-1 and TRBJ1-4, with a weak D call TRBD1 (6 bases). The ends were cut back, 0 bases at V and 0 bases at J, with 12 bases in the middle. CDR1 and CDR2 from the germline V gene are SGHRS and YFSETQ. This CDR3 has 17 amino acids. DNA for the CDR3: TGCGCCAGCAGCTTGGATCCGGGGGCTGCAACTAATGAAAAACTGTTTTTT. It encodes CASSLDPGAATNEKLFF.